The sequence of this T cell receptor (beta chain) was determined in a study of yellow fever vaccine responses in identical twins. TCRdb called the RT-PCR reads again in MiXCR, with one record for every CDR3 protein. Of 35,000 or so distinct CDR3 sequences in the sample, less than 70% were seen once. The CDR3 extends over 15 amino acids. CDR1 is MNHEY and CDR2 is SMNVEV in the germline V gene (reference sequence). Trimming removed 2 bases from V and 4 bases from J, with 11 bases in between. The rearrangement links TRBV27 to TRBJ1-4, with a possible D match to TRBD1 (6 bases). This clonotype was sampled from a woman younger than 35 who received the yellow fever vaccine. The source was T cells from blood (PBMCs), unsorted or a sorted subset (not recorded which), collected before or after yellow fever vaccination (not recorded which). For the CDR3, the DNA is TGTGCCAGCAGTTTACCAGGGGCGGGTAATGAAAAACTGTTTTTT. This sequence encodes CASSLPGAGNEKLFF.